These T cell receptor beta chains were read from a single sample in a study of Tregs in tolerant kidney transplant recipients. Libraries were prepared by immunoSEQ multiplex PCR; TCRdb keeps only in-frame clonotypes and omits some of them. The data show around 77,000 clones, about 98% seen once. Sequences were derived from CD4+ T cells from blood, sampled before the transplant. The receptors were sampled from a human donor who received a combined kidney and bone marrow transplant. CDR3s include the opening cysteine and the closing phenylalanine or tryptophan. Fields, in order: clone size, D gene, J gene, V gene, CDR3 DNA, CDR3 protein. A D gene is named only where the DNA matches it firmly. Clone sizes are given selectively: once, few, many, or a class where the clone is expanded.

clone size: .
D gene: .
J gene: TRBJ1-1
V gene: TRBV2
CDR3 DNA: TGTGCCAGCAGTGTAGCCAGAAACACTGAAGCTTTCTTT
CDR3 protein: CASSVARNTEAFF

clone size: .
D gene: .
J gene: TRBJ1-5
V gene: TRBV4-2
CDR3 DNA: TGTGCCAGCAGCCAAGTGTACAATCAGCCCCAGCATTTT
CDR3 protein: CASSQVYNQPQHF

clone size: .
D gene: .
J gene: TRBJ2-1
V gene: TRBV7-7
CDR3 DNA: TGTGCCAGCAGCTTAGAGACGGGGGGCAGCTCCTACAATGAGCAGTTCTTC
CDR3 protein: CASSLETGGSSYNEQFF

clone size: .
D gene: .
J gene: TRBJ2-7
V gene: TRBV11-2
CDR3 DNA: TGTGCCAGCAGCTTAGCCTTGGTCAGGGCAGGCCCTTTTACCTACGAGCAGTACTTC
CDR3 protein: CASSLALVRAGPFTYEQYF

clone size: .
D gene: .
J gene: TRBJ1-1
V gene: TRBV9
CDR3 DNA: TGTGCCAGCAGCTCCAGGCAGGACACTGAAGCTTTCTTT
CDR3 protein: CASSSRQDTEAFF

clone size: .
D gene: TRBD1
J gene: TRBJ2-7
V gene: TRBV18
CDR3 DNA: TGTGCCAGCTCACGCGACAGGGCCTTATCCTACGAGCAGTACTTC
CDR3 protein: CASSRDRALSYEQYF

clone size: .
D gene: .
J gene: TRBJ1-3
V gene: TRBV4-1
CDR3 DNA: TGCGCCAGCAGCCAAGATCTCGGTCTTTACTCTGGAAACACCATATATTTT
CDR3 protein: CASSQDLGLYSGNTIYF

clone size: .
D gene: TRBD1
J gene: TRBJ2-7
V gene: TRBV5-1
CDR3 DNA: TGCGCCAGCAGCGACGGGGGGACAGGGTATAGAGAGCAGTACTTC
CDR3 protein: CASSDGGTGYREQYF

clone size: .
D gene: .
J gene: TRBJ2-7
V gene: TRBV4-2
CDR3 DNA: TGTGCCAGCAGCCGGCGGGCCTCCTACGAGCAGTACTTC
CDR3 protein: CASSRRASYEQYF

clone size: once
D gene: .
J gene: TRBJ2-1
V gene: TRBV7-2
CDR3 DNA: TGTGCCAGCAGCTTTTTGTCTGCAGCGTATGAGCAGTTCTTC
CDR3 protein: CASSFLSAAYEQFF

clone size: .
D gene: TRBD2
J gene: TRBJ2-3
V gene: TRBV2
CDR3 DNA: TGTGCCAAGAGCGGGGGGTCGACAGATACGCAGTATTTT
CDR3 protein: CAKSGGSTDTQYF

clone size: .
D gene: .
J gene: TRBJ2-7
V gene: TRBV6-1
CDR3 DNA: TGTGCCAGCAGTGGCTCGGGGCTAGCGACTACCTACGAGCAGTACTTC
CDR3 protein: CASSGSGLATTYEQYF

clone size: .
D gene: TRBD1
J gene: TRBJ1-1
V gene: TRBV5-1
CDR3 DNA: TGCGCCAGCAGCAGGGGACAGGGGGGTTATGACACTGAAGCTTTCTTT
CDR3 protein: CASSRGQGGYDTEAFF

clone size: .
D gene: .
J gene: TRBJ2-7
V gene: TRBV15
CDR3 DNA: TGTGCCACCAGCAGAGTTCCCCGAGCCTACGAGCAGTACTTC
CDR3 protein: CATSRVPRAYEQYF

clone size: .
D gene: TRBD1
J gene: TRBJ1-2
V gene: TRBV25-1
CDR3 DNA: TGTGCCAGCAGTGAAACAGGGGTGCCCTATGGCTACACCTTC
CDR3 protein: CASSETGVPYGYTF

clone size: .
D gene: .
J gene: TRBJ2-6
V gene: TRBV11-2
CDR3 DNA: TGTGCCAGCAGCTTAGATTTAAGCCCCCGGGGCTCTGGGGCCAACGTCCTGACTTTC
CDR3 protein: CASSLDLSPRGSGANVLTF